This T cell receptor beta chain was observed in a study of identical twins. Study results and caveats: Invariant T cells like MAIT and iNKT could partly confound the zero-insertion analyses. Insertions ran lower in abundant cord blood beta clonotypes, though not in memory repertoires. The study reached conclusions through statistical analysis that was cross-sectional, not following the same donors.

TCRdb reprocessed the 5' RACE reads with MiXCR, giving one entry per CDR3 protein. The table shows roughly 540,000 distinct CDR3 sequences, with around 20% occurring only once. V was cut by 0 bases and J by 0 bases, with 18 bases left in between. Germline V gene lookup returns CDR1 MNHEY and CDR2 SVGEGT. The CDR3 totals 20 residues. Turning to this clonotype: Its target is not known.

This sample was also put to use in a study of T cells expressing NK-cell markers. That source reports: Cells sorted as CD3+CD56+NKG2C+, CD3+CD56+NKG2C- and CD3+CD56-NKG2C+ T cells supplied the TCR beta repertoires.

The receptor comes from a woman aged 18-35 years in good health. The genes are TRBV6-2 or TRBV6-3 and TRBJ2-6; D remains ambiguous. Source material: CD4+ T cells sorted from blood. CDR3 region: CASSYSFRRLPGSGANVLTF. The CDR3 DNA reads as TGTGCCAGCAGTTACTCTTTTAGGCGTCTCCCAGGCTCTGGGGCCAACGTCCTGACTTTC.